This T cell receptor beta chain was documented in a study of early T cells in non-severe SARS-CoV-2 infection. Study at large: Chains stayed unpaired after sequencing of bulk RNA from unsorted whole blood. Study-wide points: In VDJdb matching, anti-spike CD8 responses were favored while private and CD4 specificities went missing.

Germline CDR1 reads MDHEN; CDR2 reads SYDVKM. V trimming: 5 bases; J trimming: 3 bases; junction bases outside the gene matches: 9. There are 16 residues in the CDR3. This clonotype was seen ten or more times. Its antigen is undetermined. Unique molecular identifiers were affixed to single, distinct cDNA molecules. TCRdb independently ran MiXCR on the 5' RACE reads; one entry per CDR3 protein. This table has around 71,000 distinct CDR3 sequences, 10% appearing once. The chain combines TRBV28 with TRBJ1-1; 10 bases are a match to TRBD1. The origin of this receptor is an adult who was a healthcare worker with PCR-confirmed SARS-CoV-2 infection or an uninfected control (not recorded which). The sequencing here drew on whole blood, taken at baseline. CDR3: CASSTTGTGEDTEAFF. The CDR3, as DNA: TGTGCCAGCAGTACGACCGGGACAGGGGAGGACACTGAAGCTTTCTTT.